This T cell receptor (beta chain) is drawn from a study of T cell repertoires in cytomegalovirus infection. Study-wide context: The public TCR beta signatures pointed to both CMV infection and matching HLA type. Regarding the study as a whole: There were carriers of CMV plus the relevant HLA, and cumulative public TCR beta family frequency identified them. Dominating the ex vivo response were TCR beta clonotypes that were CMV-specific and HLA-C-restricted.

TCRdb used MiXCR to reprocess the reads, holding one entry per CDR3 protein. Altogether about 360,000 distinct CDR3 sequences are present, around 18% being singletons, with the ten largest covering 8.7%. The table lists this clonotype with many counts. Antigen specificity is unknown. Per germline, CDR1 MDHEN and CDR2 SYDVKM. This CDR3 is built from 13 residues. Trimming pared 4 bases from V and 10 bases from J, leaving 14 bases between. The rearrangement joins TRBV28 to TRBJ2-1, with a possible D match to TRBD1 (6 bases). What was sequenced was PBMCs. This clonotype originated in a human donor in good health (CMV status not recorded). Some clones in this sample may be carry-over from other donors' samples. CDR3 sequence: CASSYGDTLEQFF. Written as DNA, the CDR3 is TGTGCCAGCAGTTATGGGGACACGTTGGAGCAGTTCTTC.